The 15 T cell receptor beta chains listed next were all sequenced from one sample in a study of cytomegalovirus exposure and HLA in healthy donors. Primers included in the PCR were 60 Vbeta and 13 Jbeta primers. Repertoires were generated with immunoSEQ multiplex PCR, while TCRdb's copy carries only in-frame clones and drops some. The table lists 55,000 or so clones. Sequenced: PBMCs. The source of these receptors is a woman aged 50 to 60 in good health and CMV-seropositive.

The rearrangement joins TRBV18 to TRBJ2-1, with TRBD2 identical over 7 bases. V was pared by 2 bases and J by 6 bases, with 7 bases of the junction left unmatched. In germline, CDR1 is KGHSH, CDR2 LQKENI. The CDR3 is 15 amino acids. CDR3 sequence: CASSPVRERGNEQFF. The CDR3 DNA reads as TGTGCCAGCTCACCAGTCCGGGAGCGGGGCAATGAGCAGTTCTTC.

This chain connects TRBV6-5 to TRBJ1-1; the D is unclear. CDR3 length: 14 amino acids. The ends were cut back, 5 bases at V and 7 bases at J, with 17 bases in the middle. Germline assignment: CDR1 MNHEY and CDR2 SVGAGI. The CDR3 DNA is TGTGCCAGCAGTCCCAAAATGTCATTCAGTGAAGCTTTCTTT. This gives the protein CASSPKMSFSEAFF.

The V gene is TRBV7-9, the J gene TRBJ2-1; 9 bases map to TRBD2. Germline V CDR1 and CDR2: SEHNR, FQNEAQ (reference sequence). V lost 5 bases to trimming and J lost 2 bases; unmatched junction nucleotides: 13. The length of the CDR3 is 18 residues. In DNA form, the CDR3 reads TGTGCCAGCAGCCCCCCAGCGAAAGCGGGGGGAACCTACAATGAGCAGTTCTTC. Translation gives CASSPPAKAGGTYNEQFF.

The chain employs TRBV30 and TRBJ1-1, with no clear D. The CDR3 spans 14 residues. V was pared by 0 bases and J by 2 bases, with 10 bases between. Per germline, CDR1 GTSNPN and CDR2 SVGIG (reference sequence). Written as DNA, the CDR3 is TGTGCCTGGAGTGTGCTGGGCGCAAACACTGAAGCTTTCTTT. Its translation: CAWSVLGANTEAFF.

The chain has TRBV5-4 and TRBJ1-4; 10 nucleotides match TRBD1. The germline V gene has CDR1 SGHNT and CDR2 YYREEE (reference sequence). The V gene end was trimmed by 2 bases and the J gene end by 1 base; junction bases not matched to a gene: 2. This CDR3 contains 16 residues. CDR3: CASSFDRGRTNEKLFF. The CDR3 DNA reads as TGTGCCAGCAGCTTTGACAGGGGGCGAACTAATGAAAAACTGTTTTTT.

The chain joins TRBV9 to TRBJ2-1; D gene unclear. This CDR3 comprises 14 residues. V lost 0 bases and J 2 bases, leaving 6 bases between the germline ends. Germline V lookup: CDR1 SGDLS, CDR2 YYNGEE. The CDR3 here is CASSVVDTYNEQFF. The DNA of the CDR3 is TGTGCCAGCAGCGTAGTAGACACCTACAATGAGCAGTTCTTC.

This rearrangement joins TRBV30 to TRBJ2-7, with D possibly matching TRBD2 (5 bases). This CDR3 is 13 amino acids long. The germline V gene encodes CDR1 GTSNPN and CDR2 SVGIG (reference sequence). Deletions cut 0 bases from V and 2 bases from J, with 8 bases between. CDR3 protein: CAWSVNGAYEQYF. CDR3 DNA: TGTGCCTGGAGTGTAAACGGGGCCTACGAGCAGTACTTC.

The V gene is TRBV4-1, the J gene TRBJ2-7; 12 bases fit TRBD1. Germline CDR1 reads MGHRA; CDR2 reads YSYEKL. V shed 1 base, J shed 4 bases, and the junction held 2 bases outside the gene matches. This CDR3 is 15 amino acids long. The CDR3 protein is CASSQGDRGPYEQYF. CDR3 nucleotide sequence: TGCGCCAGCAGCCAAGGGGACAGGGGGCCTTACGAGCAGTACTTC.

The rearrangement links TRBV28 to TRBJ2-3; tentative D call: TRBD2 (6 bases). Deletions cut 1 base from V and 3 bases from J, with 11 bases between. The germline gives CDR1 MDHEN, CDR2 SYDVKM. The CDR3 extends over 15 amino acids. The CDR3 bases are TGTGCCAGCAGTTTATACGGCGGGGCGACAGATACGCAGTATTTT. The encoded protein is CASSLYGGATDTQYF. Looking up the rest from reference TRBV28 and TRBJ2-3 gives the full variable domain: DVKVTQSSRYLVKRTGEKVFLECVQDMDHENMFWYRQDPGLGLRLIYFSYDVKMKEKGDIPEGYSVSREKKERFSLILESASTNQTSMYLCASSLYGGATDTQYFGPGTRLTVL.

The chain has TRBV5-1 and TRBJ1-1, with D unclear. V lost 4 bases, J lost 1 base, and 11 bases lay in between. In germline, CDR1 is SGHRS, CDR2 YFSETQ. This CDR3 comprises 14 residues. CDR3 amino acids: CASSPRQPNTEAFF. The CDR3 DNA sequence: TGCGCCAGCAGCCCAAGACAACCGAACACTGAAGCTTTCTTT.

The chain uses TRBV9 and TRBJ2-7, with D perhaps TRBD2 (7 bases). V was pared by 4 bases and J by 4 bases, with 18 bases between. CDR3 length: 15 residues. Per germline, CDR1 SGDLS and CDR2 YYNGEE. The CDR3 DNA reads TGTGCCAGCAGCCCCGGGGGAGGGGGGGCGTACGAGCAGTACTTC. Its protein product is CASSPGGGGAYEQYF.

This chain connects TRBV5-1 to TRBJ2-3, with D possibly matching TRBD2 (7 bases). V was shortened by 6 bases and J by 5 bases, with 16 bases between the two germline ends. The CDR3 covers 14 residues. From germline, CDR1 is SGHRS and CDR2 YFSETQ. In DNA form, the CDR3 reads TGCGCCAGCACCGGTGGGGGGGCTGGAGATACGCAGTATTTT. Its protein product is CASTGGGAGDTQYF.

As for this clone: Different DNA sequences within this sample yield the same CDR3. The rearrangement links TRBV6-1 to TRBJ1-1; weak D call: TRBD1 (5 bases). Germline CDR1 MNHNS, CDR2 SASEGT. This CDR3 contains 12 residues. The germline V and J ends were trimmed by 2 bases and 5 bases, with 6 bases remaining between them. The CDR3: CASSEYRTEAFF. Written as DNA, the CDR3 is TGTGCCAGCAGTGAATACAGGACTGAAGCTTTCTTT.

The V gene is TRBV11-2, the J gene TRBJ1-2; a possible D gene is TRBD1 (6 bases). There are 15 residues in the CDR3. Germline loops: CDR1 SGHAT, CDR2 FQNNGV. V lost 5 bases and J 1 base, leaving 14 bases between the germline ends. The CDR3 region is CASSAPTGYNYGYTF. In DNA form, the CDR3 reads TGTGCCAGCAGCGCGCCCACAGGGTATAACTATGGCTACACCTTC.

The V gene is TRBV29-1, the J gene TRBJ2-7, with D possibly being TRBD1 (5 bases). V was clipped by 4 bases and J by 1 base, with 8 bases between them. The germline V gene has CDR1 SQVTM and CDR2 ANQGSEA. CDR3 length equals 12 residues. The CDR3 region is CSVGQYSYEQYF. The CDR3, as DNA: TGCAGCGTTGGACAGTATTCCTACGAGCAGTACTTC.